Below, 9 T cell receptor beta chains from the same sample are listed, as sequenced in a study of T-cell memory formation after mild COVID-19. TCRdb re-called the 5' RACE reads with MiXCR, one entry per CDR3 protein. The table includes 130,000 to 150,000 distinct CDR3 sequences, 6% to 7% detected once. Sequencing was performed on PBMCs or a T cell subset sorted from them (not recorded which). These receptors were obtained from an adult woman who had mild COVID-19 (a few samples of this study predate the infection). Cell type and time point are not known.

This clonotype was counted only a few times. The chain combines TRBV5-1 with TRBJ2-2; 9 positions match TRBD1. Germline lookup yields CDR1 SGHRS and CDR2 YFSETQ. V was pared by 5 bases and J by 5 bases, with 13 bases of the junction left unmatched. The CDR3 contains 17 residues. This chain's CDR3 is CASRHPTGGSWTGELFF. The CDR3 bases are TGCGCCAGCAGGCACCCTACAGGGGGCAGTTGGACCGGGGAGCTGTTTTTT.

This clonotype appeared many times. The gene calls are TRBV5-4 and TRBJ1-2; D not certain. CDR3 length: 14 amino acids. V was trimmed by 4 bases and J by 0 bases, leaving 10 bases between them. Germline V gives CDR1 SGHNT, CDR2 YYREEE (reference sequence). This chain's CDR3 is CASSPGSSNYGYTF. DNA for the CDR3: TGTGCCAGCAGCCCTGGGAGTTCTAACTATGGCTACACCTTC.

This clonotype was seen more than once but under ten times. The chain recombines TRBV5-5 with TRBJ1-2; maybe TRBD1 (6 bases). Germline V CDR1 and CDR2: SGHKS, YYEKEE (reference sequence). V lost 3 bases to trimming and J lost 4 bases, with 13 bases between them. This CDR3 has 14 residues. The CDR3 sequence is CASSSDSLAYGYTF. The CDR3 bases are TGTGCCAGCAGCTCGGACAGCCTCGCCTATGGCTACACCTTC.

This clonotype showed up just a few times. The J gene is TRBJ2-7, the V gene TRBV18; D is unclear. This CDR3 is 12 amino acids long. V shed 3 bases and J shed 6 bases, with 9 bases lying between them. The germline CDR1 and CDR2 sequences are KGHSH and LQKENI. CDR3 DNA: TGTGCCAGCTCACCCCCAAGCCGCGAGCAGTACTTC. Protein sequence: CASSPPSREQYF. Using reference TRBV18 and TRBJ2-7 for the parts outside the CDR3, the full variable domain is NAGVMQNPRHLVRRRGQEARLRCSPMKGHSHVYWYRQLPEEGLKFMVYLQKENIIDESGMPKERFSAEFPKEGPSILRIQQVVRGDSAAYFCASSPPSREQYFGPGTRLTVT.

The CDR3 here is CASSRGSGTYNEQFF. CDR3 bases: TGTGCCAGCAGCCGAGGATCGGGGACCTACAATGAGCAGTTCTTC. The chain employs TRBV11-1 and TRBJ2-1, with D maybe TRBD2 (5 bases). The CDR3 extends over 15 amino acids. V was pared by 5 bases and J by 2 bases, with 13 bases between. Germline CDR1 SGHAT, CDR2 FQDESV (reference sequence).

This clonotype was counted between two and nine times. This chain connects TRBV6-6 to TRBJ1-1, with D maybe TRBD1 (6 bases). Per the germline V gene, CDR1 is MNHNY and CDR2 is SVGAGI (reference sequence). V lost 4 bases and J lost 5, with 11 bases in between. This CDR3 is built from 13 residues. CDR3 in DNA: TGTGCCAGCAGTTTACCACAGGGAACTGAAGCTTTCTTT. Translation: CASSLPQGTEAFF.

J is TRBJ1-5 and V is TRBV4-1, with a possible D match to TRBD1 (5 bases). Germline CDR1 is MGHRA and CDR2 is YSYEKL. V was shortened by 5 bases and J by 3 bases, with 11 bases between the two germline ends. The CDR3 extends over 14 amino acids. The CDR3 DNA reads as TGCGCCAGCAGCTCGACAGCTTCCAATCAGCCCCAGCATTTT. This gives the protein CASSSTASNQPQHF.

This chain joins TRBV7-2 and TRBJ2-2; no clear D. This CDR3 is 15 amino acids long. Germline-derived CDR1 and CDR2 are SGHTA and FQGNSA. V lost 2 bases, J lost 0 bases, and 7 bases lay in between. DNA for the CDR3: TGTGCCAGCAGCTTAAGAAGCGCGAACACCGGGGAGCTGTTTTTT. It codes for CASSLRSANTGELFF.

This clonotype was detected ten times or more. The V and J genes are TRBV12-3 or TRBV12-4 and TRBJ2-5; D is uncertain. This CDR3 spans 12 amino acids. Deletions cut 2 bases from V and 4 bases from J, with 5 bases between. The CDR3 nucleotides are TGTGCCAGCAGTTTACCCCGAGAGACCCAGTACTTC. The encoded protein is CASSLPRETQYF.